Included here is one T cell receptor beta chain sequence, with context. Profiling relied on immunoSEQ multiplex PCR, and the TCRdb table lists in-frame clones only, not all of them. The sample includes around 94,000 clones, approximately 84% of them seen just once. The data stem from a study of blood T cell repertoires in COVID-19. The CDR3 is 13 amino acids. Trimming shortened V by 10 bases and J by 0 bases, and 7 bases separated the two germline ends. Germline values: CDR1 MNHEY, CDR2 SVGAGI. This rearrangement joins TRBV6-5 to TRBJ2-6, with D hard to call. The clonotype comes from a human donor in a cohort sampled during active COVID-19. What was sequenced was peripheral blood. The CDR3 region has the DNA TGTGCCACCACGGGCTCTGGGGCCAACGTCCTGACTTTC. This gives the protein CATTGSGANVLTF.